The 2 T cell receptor beta chains in this list originate from one sample, sequenced in a study of response to subunit inactivated influenza vaccine. TCRdb analysed the RT-PCR reads with MiXCR anew, one entry per CDR3 protein. The repertoire consists of about 480,000 distinct CDR3 sequences, with roughly 27% occurring once and the leading ten covering 1.5% to 2%. Sequenced material: CD4+ T cells sorted from PBMCs, taken less than 6 days after vaccination. The origin of the receptors is a man aged 45 to 65 who received an inactivated influenza vaccine.

The chain carries TRBV20-1 and TRBJ2-3; 9 bases are shared with TRBD2. Germline CDR1 reads DFQATT; CDR2 reads SNEGSKA (reference sequence). V gave up 5 bases and J gave up 4 bases; unmatched junction bases: 10. This CDR3 is 15 amino acids long. The CDR3 DNA is TGCAGTGCTGCCACCGGGACTAGCAAGGCAGATACGCAGTATTTT. Its translation: CSAATGTSKADTQYF.

In its sample, this clonotype was seen many times. The genes are TRBV12-3 or TRBV12-4 and TRBJ1-1; 8 nucleotides line up with TRBD1. J gave up 5 bases and V 7 bases, and 12 bases lay outside the gene matches. The CDR3 sequence is 15 residues long. The CDR3 here is CASTPLTGAKTEAFF. The CDR3 DNA reads TGTGCCAGCACCCCCCTGACAGGGGCGAAGACTGAAGCTTTCTTT.